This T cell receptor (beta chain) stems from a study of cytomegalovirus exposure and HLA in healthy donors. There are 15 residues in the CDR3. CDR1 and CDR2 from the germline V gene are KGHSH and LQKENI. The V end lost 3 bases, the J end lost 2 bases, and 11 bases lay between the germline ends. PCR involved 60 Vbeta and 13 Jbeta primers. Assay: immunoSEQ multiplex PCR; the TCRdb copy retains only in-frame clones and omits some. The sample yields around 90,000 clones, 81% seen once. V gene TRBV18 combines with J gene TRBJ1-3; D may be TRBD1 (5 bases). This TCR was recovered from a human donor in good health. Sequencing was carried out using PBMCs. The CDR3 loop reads CASSPRETPGNTIYF. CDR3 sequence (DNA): TGTGCCAGCTCACCCAGGGAAACCCCTGGAAACACCATATATTTT.